Each of the 24 T cell receptor beta chains below was sequenced from the same sample in a study of cytomegalovirus exposure and HLA in healthy donors (dated by TCRdb to 2016 to 2017). Library method: the immunoSEQ multiplex PCR assay. A mixture of 60 forward primers for TCR Vbeta segments and 13 reverse primers for TCR Jbeta segments was used in the multiplex PCR. TCRdb mirrors the immuneACCESS table, restricted to in-frame sequences. Some clones are absent from its copies; in checked studies, under half trace to an unresolved V gene, and the reason for the others is unknown. The sample table records 100,000 to 150,000 clones; around two thirds of these occur just once. In total, the top ten clones hold nearly 8.5% of the sample. Sequencing was performed on PBMCs. All receptors come from a woman between 40 and 55 years old in good health and CMV-seropositive.

This clone was detected a few times. CDR3 nucleotide sequence: TGCGCCAGCGTTAGAGGGGGTAGCACAGATACGCAGTATTTT. Translating it yields CASVRGGSTDTQYF. The genes are TRBV5-1 and TRBJ2-3; D perhaps matches TRBD1 (6 bases). Trimming cost V 7 bases and J 0 bases, with 12 bases left between them. The CDR3 length is 14 residues. Per germline, CDR1 SGHRS and CDR2 YFSETQ.

This sequence joins TRBV28 and TRBJ2-2, with TRBD1 matching 7 bases. Germline CDR1 MDHEN, CDR2 SYDVKM. The CDR3 is 15 amino acids. J gave up 4 bases and V 1 base, and 3 bases lay outside the gene matches. The CDR3 sequence: CASSLSAGGTGELFF. Written as DNA, the CDR3 is TGTGCCAGCAGTTTATCGGCAGGGGGCACCGGGGAGCTGTTTTTT.

This rearrangement joins TRBV11-2 to TRBJ2-3; 8 bases fit TRBD1. The CDR3 totals 16 residues. With V trimmed by 2 bases and J by 1 base, 5 bases remained unmatched. Germline V gene data show CDR1 as SGHAT and CDR2 as FQNNGV. CDR3 nucleotide sequence: TGTGCCAGCAGCTTAATTGCAGGGGGCGGCACAGATACGCAGTATTTT. Amino acids: CASSLIAGGGTDTQYF.

This chain connects TRBV6-5 to TRBJ2-1, with D possibly matching TRBD1 (6 bases). V shed 6 bases and J shed 2 bases, with 14 bases lying between them. CDR1 is MNHEY and CDR2 is SVGAGI in the germline V gene. The CDR3 has 15 amino acids. CDR3: CASSLGQPAYNEQFF. The CDR3 nucleotides read TGTGCCAGCAGCCTCGGACAGCCTGCCTACAATGAGCAGTTCTTC.

The chain carries TRBV2 and TRBJ1-1, with D unclear. The V end lost 5 bases, the J end lost 4 bases, and 14 bases lay between the germline ends. The germline V gene encodes CDR1 SNHLY and CDR2 FYNNEI. The CDR3 loop spans 14 amino acids. The DNA of the CDR3 is TGTGCCAGCAGTCACAAGCGTAAAGGCACTGAAGCTTTCTTT. Its translation is CASSHKRKGTEAFF. Variable domain in full (rest from reference TRBV2 and TRBJ1-1): EPEVTQTPSHQVTQMGQEVILRCVPISNHLYFYWYRQILGQKVEFLVSFYNNEISEKSEIFDDQFSVERPDGSNFTLKIRSTKLEDSAMYFCASSHKRKGTEAFFGQGTRLTVV.

For the CDR3, the DNA is TGCGCCAGCAATCTCCTTTCAGGGGGCTCCCTTGAGGAGCTGTTTTTT. Amino acids: CASNLLSGGSLEELFF. The V call is TRBV5-1, the J call TRBJ2-2, with TRBD1 matching 8 bases. The V gene's germline CDR1 is SGHRS and CDR2 YFSETQ. The CDR3 totals 16 residues. V gave up 6 bases and J gave up 10 bases; unmatched junction bases: 17.

With respect to this clone: Mismatch with germline at one junction end may stem from a read error. The V call is TRBV7-2, the J call TRBJ2-3; 8 bases are a match to TRBD2. CDR3 length equals 14 residues. The germline V gene encodes CDR1 SGHTA and CDR2 FQGNSA. The CDR3 bases are TGTGCCAGCAGTTTAGCGGGACTCCAAGATACGCAGTATTTT. Protein sequence: CASSLAGLQDTQYF.

This clone was counted only a few times. J is TRBJ2-5 and V is TRBV6-5; D is perhaps TRBD2 (6 bases). Per the germline V gene, CDR1 is MNHEY and CDR2 is SVGAGI. Trimming took 2 bases from V and 5 from J, leaving 9 bases between them. This CDR3 is built from 13 residues. The CDR3 loop reads CASSYRTTETQYF. CDR3 sequence (DNA): TGTGCCAGCAGTTACAGGACTACCGAGACCCAGTACTTC.

The chain carries TRBV18 and TRBJ1-2; D not certain. The CDR3 has 13 residues. Deletions cut 3 bases from V and 8 bases from J, with 13 bases between. The V gene's germline CDR1 is KGHSH and CDR2 LQKENI. For the CDR3, the DNA is TGTGCCAGCTCACCCTCAGACACTAGGGGCTACACCTTC. Translated: CASSPSDTRGYTF.

This clone was observed a single time. This rearrangement joins TRBV6-5 to TRBJ1-2; 7 bases fit TRBD1. The CDR3 runs 16 residues. CDR1 is MNHEY, CDR2 SVGAGI, per germline. The J segment lost 10 bases and the V segment lost 0 bases, leaving 14 bases of the junction unmatched. CDR3 nucleotide sequence: TGTGCCAGCAGTTACTCGTGGGACAGAAGACGGATTGACTACACCTTC. Translated, it gives CASSYSWDRRRIDYTF.

This clone was observed a single time. V usage is TRBV7-2 and J usage is TRBJ2-7; D is unresolved. This CDR3 has 16 amino acids. The germline V gene encodes CDR1 SGHTA and CDR2 FQGNSA. Trimming took off 2 bases at V and 4 bases at J, with 18 bases between the two ends. DNA of the CDR3: TGTGCCAGCAGCTTACGTTATCTAGAGCCCCTTTACGAGCAGTACTTC. This translates into CASSLRYLEPLYEQYF. Using reference TRBV7-2 and TRBJ2-7 for the parts outside the CDR3, the full variable domain is GAGVSQSPSNKVTEKGKDVELRCDPISGHTALYWYRQSLGQGLEFLIYFQGNSAPDKSGLPSDRFSAERTGGSVSTLTIQRTQQEDSAVYLCASSLRYLEPLYEQYFGPGTRLTVT.

This clone was detected only a few times. The genes are TRBV7-9 and TRBJ1-1, with 7 bases fitting TRBD1. J lost 0 bases, V lost 3 bases, and 1 base had no gene match. Germline-derived CDR1 and CDR2 are SEHNR and FQNEAQ (reference sequence). This CDR3 has 14 amino acids. CDR3 nucleotides: TGTGCCAGCAGCTTGACAGGGATGAACACTGAAGCTTTCTTT. Protein: CASSLTGMNTEAFF.

The chain couples TRBV28 to TRBJ2-1; a possible D gene is TRBD2 (5 bases). Trimming pared 5 bases from V and 9 bases from J, leaving 11 bases between. The CDR3 extends over 12 amino acids. CDR1 is MDHEN, CDR2 SYDVKM, per germline. Here the CDR3 reads CASSQSGREQFF. The CDR3 bases are TGTGCCAGCAGTCAGAGCGGTCGTGAGCAGTTCTTC. Together with reference TRBV28 and TRBJ2-1, the CDR3 gives the full variable domain: DVKVTQSSRYLVKRTGEKVFLECVQDMDHENMFWYRQDPGLGLRLIYFSYDVKMKEKGDIPEGYSVSREKKERFSLILESASTNQTSMYLCASSQSGREQFFGPGTRLTVL.

This clone was seen more than once but under ten times. This chain uses TRBV9 with TRBJ2-5; TRBD2 matches 11 bases. V shed 2 bases and J 5 bases; nucleotides not matched to a gene: 5. Germline-derived CDR1 and CDR2 are SGDLS and YYNGEE. The CDR3 loop spans 15 amino acids. The CDR3 sequence is CASSVGPSGRETQYF. The CDR3 DNA sequence: TGTGCCAGCAGCGTGGGTCCTAGCGGGAGGGAGACCCAGTACTTC. Supplemented by reference TRBV9 and TRBJ2-5, the full variable domain reads DSGVTQTPKHLITATGQRVTLRCSPRSGDLSVYWYQQSLDQGLQFLIQYYNGEERAKGNILERFSAQQFPDLHSELNLSSLELGDSALYFCASSVGPSGRETQYFGPGTRLLVL.

This clone was picked up one time. This rearrangement joins TRBV19 to TRBJ1-2; no definite D call. Per germline, CDR1 LNHDA and CDR2 SQIVND (reference sequence). CDR3 size: 14 residues. Trimming took off 3 bases at V and 4 bases at J, with 12 bases between the two ends. This chain's CDR3 is CASSIVGSSYGYTF. The CDR3 DNA reads TGTGCCAGTAGTATTGTCGGTTCCTCCTATGGCTACACCTTC.

The gene calls are TRBV6-1 and TRBJ2-2; a weak D match, TRBD1 (6 bases). This CDR3 contains 16 residues. Trimming took off 3 bases at V and 4 bases at J, with 15 bases between the two ends. Germline CDR1 is MNHNS and CDR2 is SASEGT. CDR3 protein: CASSERHRDPTGELFF. The CDR3 coding sequence is TGTGCCAGCAGTGAGAGGCACAGGGACCCCACCGGGGAGCTGTTTTTT.

The V gene is TRBV4-3, the J gene TRBJ1-4; TRBD1 might be the D (6 bases). V lost 2 bases and J lost 8, with 9 bases in between. CDR1 LGHNA and CDR2 YSLEER come from the germline V gene. This CDR3 is 13 amino acids long. In DNA, the CDR3 is TGCGCCAGCAGCCAACGGGACACCGAAAAACTGTTTTTT. The encoded protein is CASSQRDTEKLFF.

The chain recombines TRBV29-1 with TRBJ1-2, with D possibly matching TRBD1 (5 bases). The CDR3 spans 13 residues. V was cut by 4 bases and J by 3 bases, with 12 bases left in between. CDR1 is SQVTM and CDR2 is ANQGSEA in the germline V gene. The CDR3 DNA is TGCAGCGTTGTGGCAGGGTTTGACTATGGCTACACCTTC. Amino acids: CSVVAGFDYGYTF.

The chain recombines TRBV4-1 with TRBJ2-5, with TRBD2 matching over 8 bases. V trimming: 2 bases; J trimming: 3 bases; junction bases outside the gene matches: 5. CDR1 MGHRA and CDR2 YSYEKL come from the germline V gene. This CDR3 has 15 amino acids. CDR3: CASSQPTSGKETQYF. DNA for the CDR3: TGCGCCAGCAGCCAACCCACTAGCGGCAAAGAGACCCAGTACTTC.

V gene TRBV6-6 combines with J gene TRBJ2-5; 8 positions match TRBD2. The CDR3 runs 14 residues. The junction had 3 bases not matched to a gene; V was cut back by 4 bases and J by 2 bases. In germline, CDR1 is MNHNY, CDR2 SVGAGI (reference sequence). The CDR3, as DNA: TGTGCCAGCAGTTTACTAGCGGCACAAGAGACCCAGTACTTC. This encodes CASSLLAAQETQYF.

This clone has only one observation. The chain joins TRBV7-3 to TRBJ2-2; the match to TRBD1 covers 7 bases. J gave up 5 bases and V 5 bases, and 5 bases lay outside the gene matches. Germline lookup yields CDR1 SGHTA and CDR2 FQGTGA. This CDR3 has 14 residues. The CDR3, as DNA: TGTGCCAGCAGCAGGGGGCAGGTTACCGGGGAGCTGTTTTTT. Translation: CASSRGQVTGELFF. The variable domain in full, with the rest retrieved from reference TRBV7-3 and TRBJ2-2, is GAGVSQTPSNKVTEKGKYVELRCDPISGHTALYWYRQSLGQGPEFLIYFQGTGAADDSGLPNDRFFAVRPEGSVSTLKIQRTERGDSAVYLCASSRGQVTGELFFGEGSRLTVL.

This rearrangement joins TRBV28 to TRBJ2-5; TRBD1 matches 10 bases. CDR3 length: 17 residues. Trimming at V came to 3 bases and at J to 2 bases, leaving 9 bases not matched to a gene. Germline V gene lookup returns CDR1 MDHEN and CDR2 SYDVKM. The CDR3 spells CASSFSPGTGVQETQYF. CDR3 nucleotide sequence: TGTGCCAGCAGTTTTTCCCCCGGGACAGGGGTACAAGAGACCCAGTACTTC.

The chain employs TRBV9 and TRBJ2-5; D is unresolved. Germline CDR1 SGDLS, CDR2 YYNGEE. V was pared by 1 base and J by 0 bases, with 4 bases between. This CDR3 is built from 13 residues. The CDR3 nucleotides are TGTGCCAGCAGCGTATTAGACCAAGAGACCCAGTACTTC. Amino acids: CASSVLDQETQYF.

In its sample, this clone was seen a few times. V gene TRBV6-1 combines with J gene TRBJ2-7; 7 nucleotides match TRBD2. Germline V gives CDR1 MNHNS, CDR2 SASEGT. This CDR3 contains 15 residues. J lost 4 bases, V lost 5 bases, and 11 bases had no gene match. The CDR3 DNA is TGTGCCAGCAGTATCCAGTTAACCGGGGGGTACGAGCAGTACTTC. Translation: CASSIQLTGGYEQYF.